These T cell receptor beta chains were read from a single sample in a study of blood T cell repertoires in COVID-19. The repertoire was sequenced with immunoSEQ multiplex PCR; TCRdb's copy has only in-frame clones and lacks some. This table has a few hundred thousand clones, roughly 90% appearing once. Sequencing was performed on peripheral blood. The receptors shown here come from a man aged 35 to 55 with active or convalescent COVID-19. Each CDR3 is given with its conserved first and last residue. The D gene is left open where the match is weak. Size is omitted from some rows. Given values are once, few, many or a class for expanded clones.

j_call clone_size d_call v_call cdr3_nt cdr3_aa
TRBJ1-3 . . TRBV28 TGTGCCAGCAGTTCCCCTCGGGGCTCTGGAAACACCATATATTTT CASSSPRGSGNTIYF
TRBJ1-1 once TRBD1 TRBV25-1 TGTGCCAGCTATGGACAGGGGGCTGAAGCTTTCTTT CASYGQGAEAFF
TRBJ1-1 . . TRBV19 TGTGCCAGTGCTCGTCGGACAGAGATGAACACTGAAGCTTTCTTT CASARRTEMNTEAFF
TRBJ2-3 . TRBD2 TRBV7-2 TGTGCCAGCAGCTTACGACTAGCGGGAAACACAGATACGCAGTATTTT CASSLRLAGNTDTQYF
TRBJ2-1 . . TRBV5-4 TGTGCCAGCAGCCCTCATGGGGGGAGCTCCTACAATGAGCAGTTCTTC CASSPHGGSSYNEQFF
TRBJ1-1 once . TRBV12-3/TRBV12-4 TGTGCCAGCATTCGTGGCGCGGACACTGAAGCTTTCTTT CASIRGADTEAFF
TRBJ2-7 . TRBD1 TRBV27 TGTGCCAGCAGTCCCGGGACAGGGTTCCACGAGCAGTACTTC CASSPGTGFHEQYF
TRBJ1-2 . TRBD1 TRBV28 TGTGCCAGCAGTCTGACAGGGTTATATGGCTACACCTTC CASSLTGLYGYTF
TRBJ1-2 . TRBD1 TRBV6-5 TGTGCCGGGCTACAGGGGGCTCAGAGAGTGGGTGGCTACACCTTC CAGLQGAQRVGGYTF
TRBJ2-5 . . TRBV29-1 TGCAGCCTCTGGCGGGTGACGGAGACCCAGTACTTC CSLWRVTETQYF
TRBJ1-4 . TRBD1 TRBV29-1 TGCAGCGTTGAAGAGCAGGGGGCCTCTGGAAAACTGTTTTTT CSVEEQGASGKLFF
TRBJ2-7 . . TRBV19 TGTGCCAGTAGTAGGGCCGGGGGGCCCTCCTACGAGCAGTACTTC CASSRAGGPSYEQYF
TRBJ1-3 . . TRBV24-1 TGTGCCACCAGTTCAACAGGGCAGGGGTTCACCATTTCTGGAAACACCATATATTTT CATSSTGQGFTISGNTIYF
TRBJ1-2 . . TRBV4-1 TGCGCCAGCAGCCATAACACAGGGTTGGGGTATGGCTACACCTTC CASSHNTGLGYGYTF
TRBJ1-1 . . TRBV5-1 TGCGCCAGCAGCTCCCCCTTAATTTCGACGGAGCCGAACACTGAAGCTTTCTTT CASSSPLISTEPNTEAFF
TRBJ2-1 once TRBD1 TRBV9 TGTGCCAGCAGCGTTGCCGGGACAGGGGCGCAGGATGAGCAGTTCTTC CASSVAGTGAQDEQFF
TRBJ1-6 . . TRBV6-4 TGTGCCAGCAGTGGACAGGTCGGTTCACCCCTCCACTTT CASSGQVGSPLHF
TRBJ1-1 . . TRBV27 TGTGCCAGCAGTTTATGGGGGCAGGGCACTGAAGCTTTCTTT CASSLWGQGTEAFF
TRBJ2-4 . TRBD1 TRBV7-2 TGTGCCAGCAGCCCGAACCGACAGGGAAGGAAAGCCAAAAACATTCAGTACTTC CASSPNRQGRKAKNIQYF
TRBJ2-6 . . TRBV7-9 TGTGCCAGCAGCTTATTTCAGTCTGGGGCCAACGTCCTGACTTTC CASSLFQSGANVLTF
TRBJ2-1 . . TRBV19 TGTGCCAGTAGTTCTAGAACCGATCGGGATGAGCAGTTCTTC CASSSRTDRDEQFF
TRBJ2-7 . TRBD1 TRBV6-5 TGTGCCAGCAGTACCGGGACAGGGGGTTTCTACGAGCAGTACTTC CASSTGTGGFYEQYF
TRBJ2-2 . TRBD2 TRBV27 TGTGCCAGCAGTTTCCTAGCGGGAGAAGCCGGGGAGCTGTTTTTT CASSFLAGEAGELFF
TRBJ1-4 . . TRBV27 TGTGCCAGCAGTTTATTGGGACTTAGGTTCGAAAAACTGTTTTTT CASSLLGLRFEKLFF
TRBJ2-7 . . TRBV21-1 TGTGCCAGCAGCAAACCTGCGGGACAGGTGACACTTCGAGTCTACGAGCAGTACTTC CASSKPAGQVTLRVYEQYF
TRBJ1-1 . TRBD1 TRBV28 TGTGCCAGCAGTATTGACAGGGTAAGGACTGAAGCTTTCTTT CASSIDRVRTEAFF
TRBJ1-2 . TRBD1 TRBV24-1 TGTGCCCCCAGACGAGGGGGCACAAGATGTTATGGCTACACCTTC CAPRRGGTRCYGYTF
TRBJ1-1 . . TRBV7-9 TGTGCCAGCAGCTTAGATAAGGCACCAGGCACTGAAGCTTTCTTT CASSLDKAPGTEAFF
TRBJ1-3 . . TRBV7-2 TGTGCCAGCAGACAAACAGGCTTCTCTGGAAACACCATATATTTT CASRQTGFSGNTIYF
TRBJ1-3 . . TRBV20-1 TGCAGTGCTAGTACTGCAATCTCTGGAAACACCATATATTTT CSASTAISGNTIYF
TRBJ1-1 . . TRBV25-1 TGTGCCAGCAGGAGGGGCACAGGGATGGACACTGAAGCTTTCTTT CASRRGTGMDTEAFF
TRBJ2-2 . . TRBV4-1 TGCGCCAGCAGCCAAGACCCGACAGGACCCCTCGCCGGGGAGCTGTTTTTT CASSQDPTGPLAGELFF
TRBJ2-7 . . TRBV9 TGTGCCAGCAGCGCCCGGGCACAGGTGGGCGAGCAGTACTTC CASSARAQVGEQYF
TRBJ1-2 . . TRBV28 TGTGCCAGCAGTTCCCGAGCGGCCGGCAGGGGAGCGGGGAGCTACACCTTC CASSSRAAGRGAGSYTF
TRBJ2-5 once TRBD1 TRBV19 TGTGCCAGTAGTCGGCGGACAGGCCCCCAGGAGACCCAGTACTTC CASSRRTGPQETQYF
TRBJ2-5 . . TRBV3-1/TRBV3-2 TGTGCCAGCAGCCTGGTGATAGGGGGTCGAGAGACCCAGTACTTC CASSLVIGGRETQYF
TRBJ2-7 . . TRBV2 TGTGCCAGCAGTTGGGCGTACGAGCAGTACTTC CASSWAYEQYF
TRBJ2-1 . TRBD1 TRBV5-6 TGTGCCACCCGACTTGGACAGGGCTCCTACAATGAGCAGTTCTTC CATRLGQGSYNEQFF
TRBJ2-5 once . TRBV7-9 TGTGCCAGCAGCCTACTTAGCGGAGAAGAGACCCAGTACTTC CASSLLSGEETQYF
TRBJ1-2 . . TRBV29-1 TGCAGCGTGGGCGACGGACTGGGCTACACCTTC CSVGDGLGYTF
TRBJ2-1 . . TRBV28 TGTGCCAGCAGTTTATGGGGGAGAGATAGCCCCGATTACAATGAGCAGTTCTTC CASSLWGRDSPDYNEQFF
TRBJ1-2 . TRBD1 TRBV28 TGTGCCACCGGGGGGACAGGGCCGTCTAACTATGGCTACACCTTC CATGGTGPSNYGYTF